One T cell receptor (beta chain) is described in this entry. No antigen is known for it. Base qualities are not at hand, and no much larger clone is one base apart. The CDR3 regions of human TCRbeta chains were analyzed by immunosequencing. The original pipeline was this. TCRs in the repertoires were compared against a reference library of SARS-CoV-2-specific TCRs that had been generated with the MIRA antigen-specificity platform. Breadth meant the fraction of unique TCRs that were SARS-CoV-2-associated, whereas depth meant the fraction of total T cells that were SARS-CoV-2-associated. Using the MIRA data, each spike-specific TCR was mapped to the spike region that the TCR reacts to and placed in a CD4 or CD8 class. Log10-transformed breadth and depth values were compared by one-way ANOVA with Sidak's multiple comparisons tests. TCRdb retrieved this table from immuneACCESS and kept in-frame rearrangements only. Not all clones are present; in checked studies, unresolved V genes account for under half, and no reason is known for the remainder. That table supplies the V and J calls and clone size; D and trimming were determined from the DNA. Counted in this sample were some 120,000 clones; around 85% of them appeared once. The ten largest clonotypes hold 3% to 4.5% of the sample.

The entry originates in a study of T cell responses to AZD1222 COVID-19 vaccine (dated by TCRdb to the early 2020s). At the level of the whole study: TCR sequencing was performed for 230 to 250 trial participants, of whom around 200 were given two doses of AZD1222 and some 26 were given two doses of MenACWY control vaccine. Trial participants were enrolled by age into 18-55, 56-69 and 70-plus year subgroups, with around 150, 28 and 57 TCR-sequenced participants respectively. The full study reports these points: Reportedly, close to half of the unique spike-specific TCRs recognized epitopes lying outside the regions that are mutated in the B.1.351 and B.1.1.7 variants. Conclusions about previously exposed vaccinees were limited because only six or seven AZD1222 recipients were SARS-CoV-2 seropositive at baseline. CD4 TCRs associated with the vaccine covered the entire spike protein, and the dominant responses were in regions 160-218 and 743-854. After two AZD1222 doses, both the breadth and the depth of spike-specific TCRs were significantly higher than at day 0 and than in MenACWY recipients. Because no day 14 peak-response samples were available, repertoires were characterized only after the peak T cell response. In the small 56-69-year group, the increase in depth fell short of significance, most likely because of low power. Participants were mostly white British, with more females than males. The authors suggested clonal diversity may have been underestimated.

The time point label corresponds to: baseline before first vaccination. Explained via the paper, the treatment or condition label denotes: meningococcal conjugate vaccine given as trial control. Vaccinee samples came from UK trials COV001 and COV002, including a single-blind randomized controlled phase 2/3 trial of AZD1222 (ChAdOx1 nCoV-19) in healthy adults. Trial participant PBMC samples were collected at day 0 and day 28 after the second dose for TCRbeta chain sequencing. The CDR3 runs 11 amino acids, cysteine and phenylalanine included. Of all the DNA, just the CDR3 is kept, 33 bases in frame from base 1. The germline V gene encodes CDR1 SNHLY and CDR2 FYNNEI. V is pared back by 5 bases and J by 5 bases, with 5 bases lying between the germline termini.

Specimen: peripheral blood, collected on day 0 of MenACWY control vaccination. In this chain, TRBV2 is recombined with TRBJ2-3; no D gene is confidently identified. This receptor was identified in an adult in good health. CDR3 loop: CASSYKDTQYF. The DNA is as follows: TGTGCCAGCAGTTACAAAGATACGCAGTATTTT.